The present TCR beta chain was sequenced within a study of tissue T cells after allogeneic stem cell transplantation. Study-wide results and caveats: Which tissue TCRs were alloreactive or antigen-specific was not determined. Some clones might be persisting host cells. Tissue-detected TCR repertoire was only partly captured by blood and spleen T cells. Motif-based clustering found tissue-specific repertoire signatures shared across patients, though few clones were shared.

The germline V gene encodes CDR1 SGHLS and CDR2 HYDKME. The V end lost 1 base, the J end lost 7 bases, and 7 bases lay between the germline ends. The CDR3 length is 12 residues. On this clone itself: Its antigen is as yet unknown. Genes here carry mouse names. The read terminates 1 residue ahead of where the CDR3 ends, so the germline J gene completes it.

TCRdb's table, derived via immunoSEQ multiplex PCR, lists solely in-frame clones and lacks some. This table holds 40,000 to 50,000 clones, 65% to 85% found once. Sequencing was carried out using sorted cells pooled from one or two spleens. This chain joins TRBV12-2 and TRBJ1-5; D uncertain. The source is a pool of C57BL/6 mice in good health. CDR3: CASSLPGQAPLF. CDR3 DNA, as far as it was read: TGTGCCAGCTCTCTTCCCGGTCAGGCTCCGCTT. Using reference TRBV12-2 and TRBJ1-5 for the parts outside the CDR3, the full variable domain is NSGVVQSPRYIIKGKGERSILKCIPISGHLSVAWYQQTQGQELKFFIQHYDKMERDKGNLPSRFSVQQFDDYHSEMNMSALELEDSAVYFCASSLPGQAPLFGEGTRLSVL.